One and the same sample provided the 5 T cell receptor beta chains below, sequenced in a study of early T cells in non-severe SARS-CoV-2 infection. TCRdb reprocessed the 5' RACE reads via MiXCR and lists one record per CDR3 protein. The sample includes roughly 80,000 distinct CDR3 sequences, roughly an eighth of them seen just once. The specimen sequenced was whole blood. Receptors were obtained from an adult who was a healthcare worker with PCR-confirmed SARS-CoV-2 infection or an uninfected control (not recorded which).

This clonotype was observed a few times. The CDR3 loop reads CSARVGLLNNEQFF. The CDR3 region has the DNA TGCAGTGCTAGAGTTGGACTATTGAACAATGAGCAGTTCTTC. This rearrangement joins TRBV20-1 to TRBJ2-1, with a possible D match to TRBD2 (6 bases). Trimming removed 1 base from V and 5 bases from J, with 12 bases in between. CDR1 and CDR2 (germline): DFQATT, SNEGSKA (reference sequence). CDR3 length: 14 residues.

For this clonotype: A read error may be the cause here, since a much bigger clone is one base away. The rearrangement joins TRBV19 to TRBJ1-4; TRBD1 is a possible D gene (5 bases). The CDR3 runs to 14 residues. CDR1 and CDR2 from the germline V gene are LNHDA and SQIVND (reference sequence). CDR3 sequence: CACSFRDGNEKLFF. The DNA for the CDR3 is TGTGCCTGTAGTTTCCGGGACGGGAATGAAAAACTGTTTTTT.

V usage is TRBV30 and J usage is TRBJ2-7; D tentatively fits TRBD1 or TRBD2 (6 bases each). The CDR3 runs to 13 residues. V was trimmed by 0 bases and J by 3 bases, leaving 9 bases between them. Germline CDR1 reads GTSNPN; CDR2 reads SVGIG (reference sequence). CDR3 bases: TGTGCCTGGAGTGTAGGGGGGCACTACGAGCAGTACTTC. It specifies CAWSVGGHYEQYF.

V usage is TRBV5-4 and J usage is TRBJ2-2; a possible D gene is TRBD2 (5 bases). The CDR3 is 13 amino acids. CDR1 and CDR2 from the germline V gene are SGHNT and YYREEE (reference sequence). Trimming left V 4 bases short and J 5 bases short, with 9 bases between. CDR3 residues: CASSPDFTGELFF. The CDR3 region has the DNA TGTGCCAGCAGCCCGGACTTTACCGGGGAGCTGTTTTTT.

The table lists this clonotype with many counts. The V and J genes are TRBV11-3 and TRBJ2-7; possible D gene TRBD2, 5 bases. CDR3 size: 15 residues. With 5 bases removed from V and 0 bases from J, the gap between germline ends came to 14 bases. Per germline, CDR1 SGHNT and CDR2 YENEEA. The CDR3 sequence: CASSREVSASYEQYF. In nucleotides, the CDR3 is TGTGCCAGCAGCCGCGAGGTTAGCGCCTCCTACGAGCAGTACTTC.